This T cell receptor beta chain was retrieved from a study of blood T cell repertoires in COVID-19. Deletions cut 9 bases from V and 6 bases from J, with 9 bases between. The germline V gene encodes CDR1 LNHNV and CDR2 YYDKDF (reference sequence). The CDR3 totals 10 residues. This clone appeared a few times. Produced via immunoSEQ multiplex PCR; TCRdb's table is partial and in-frame only. The sample shows about 85,000 clones, roughly 90% of them seen only once. Source material: peripheral blood. The origin of this receptor is a man over 45 with acute or convalescent COVID-19. The chain recombines TRBV15 with TRBJ2-7; the D is unclear. CDR3 DNA: TGTGCCACTGGAGACGTCGAGCAGTACTTC. Its translation: CATGDVEQYF.